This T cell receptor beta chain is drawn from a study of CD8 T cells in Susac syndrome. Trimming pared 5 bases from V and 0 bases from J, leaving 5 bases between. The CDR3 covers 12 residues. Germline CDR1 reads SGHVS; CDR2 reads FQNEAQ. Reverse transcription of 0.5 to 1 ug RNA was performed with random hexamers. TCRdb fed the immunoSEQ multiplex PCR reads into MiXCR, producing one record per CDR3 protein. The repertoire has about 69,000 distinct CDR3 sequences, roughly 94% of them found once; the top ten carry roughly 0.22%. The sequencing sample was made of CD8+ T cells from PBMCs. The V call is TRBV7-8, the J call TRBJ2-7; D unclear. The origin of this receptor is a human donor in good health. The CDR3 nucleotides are TGTGCCAGCAGCGCGAACTCCTACGAGCAGTACGTC. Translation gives CASSANSYEQYV.